This TCR beta chain was retrieved from a study of OX40 agonist ivuxolimab in advanced cancers. Study overall: The patients received ivuxolimab by intravenous route every 2 weeks at 0.01 to 10 mg/kg. Those enrolled were roughly 80% male, with a mean age of about 60 years and ages from 23 to 79. Partial responses were observed in three patients, of whom one had hepatocellular carcinoma and two had cutaneous melanoma.

CDR3 length: 14 amino acids. Germline values: CDR1 LNHNV, CDR2 YYDKDF (reference sequence). V lost 0 bases and J lost 0, with 2 bases in between. The method was immunoSEQ multiplex PCR; TCRdb's version includes in-frame clones alone and lacks a portion of them. The sample holds 100,000 to 150,000 clones; roughly 92% are singletons and the top ten take under 0.95%. The receptor was isolated from an adult with an advanced solid tumor such as melanoma, head and neck, liver or kidney cancer. V gene TRBV15 combines with J gene TRBJ2-2; D not resolved. The material sequenced was CD4+ or CD8+ T cells sorted from blood, taken in a trial of the OX40 agonist ivuxolimab. Here the CDR3 reads CATSREANTGELFF. CDR3 nucleotides: TGTGCCACCAGCAGAGAGGCGAACACCGGGGAGCTGTTTTTT.